The next 11 T cell receptor beta chains were all read from a single sample in a study of pediatric ulcerative colitis. Profiling relied on immunoSEQ multiplex PCR, and the TCRdb table lists in-frame clones only, not all of them. There are 30,000 to 45,000 clones in the sample; 75% to 90% occur only once, and around 23% lies in the top ten. The sequenced sample was blood. The source of these receptors is a girl aged 10 to 17 with moderate ulcerative colitis.

The chain employs TRBV11-2 and TRBJ2-1; weak D call: TRBD2 (6 bases). The germline V gene has CDR1 SGHAT and CDR2 FQNNGV. This CDR3 has 16 residues. V dropped 3 bases and J dropped 6 bases, with 18 bases sitting between them. The CDR3 loop is CASSFSREAVSNEQFF. In nucleotides, the CDR3 is TGTGCCAGCAGCTTTAGTAGGGAGGCCGTGAGCAATGAGCAGTTCTTC.

J is TRBJ1-1 and V is TRBV6-5; no reliable D call. Trimming stripped 7 bases from V and 5 bases from J, with 17 bases between. Germline CDR1 is MNHEY and CDR2 is SVGAGI. The CDR3 runs 14 residues. The CDR3 reads CASTKEGLGTEAFF. The DNA of the CDR3 is TGTGCCAGCACCAAGGAGGGATTGGGAACTGAAGCTTTCTTT.

The chain uses TRBV6-6 and TRBJ2-2, with D perhaps TRBD2 (5 bases). The CDR3 consists of 14 residues. V lost 4 bases to trimming and J lost 2 bases, with 8 bases between them. Germline loops: CDR1 MNHNY, CDR2 SVGAGI (reference sequence). As DNA, the CDR3 is TGTGCCAGCAGTTCCGGGGTAAACACCGGGGAGCTGTTTTTT. Its protein is CASSSGVNTGELFF.

There are a few counts of this clone. This rearrangement joins TRBV10-3 to TRBJ1-1, with D possibly TRBD1 on 5 matching bases. Germline CDR1 ENHRY, CDR2 SYGVKD. This CDR3 region has 16 residues. With 6 bases removed from V and 0 bases from J, the gap between germline ends came to 17 bases. The CDR3 coding sequence is TGTGCCATCAGCGAACCCCCGGGGGAAATGAACACTGAAGCTTTCTTT. This translates into CAISEPPGEMNTEAFF.

V usage is TRBV11-2 and J usage is TRBJ1-1; no firm D call. The CDR3 totals 15 residues. Between the trimmed V and J ends, which lost 1 base and 1 base, there was a span of 10 bases. The germline V gene encodes CDR1 SGHAT and CDR2 FQNNGV. CDR3 region: CASSLGVGPNTEAFF. The CDR3 region has the DNA TGTGCCAGCAGCTTAGGAGTGGGCCCGAACACTGAAGCTTTCTTT.

A few counts support this clone. The chain couples TRBV19 to TRBJ2-7; TRBD1 matches 9 bases. Germline CDR1 LNHDA, CDR2 SQIVND (reference sequence). Germline trimming cut 3 bases from V and 4 bases from J; bases unmatched to any gene: 4. The CDR3 is 14 residues long. This CDR3 reads CASSITGGLYEQYF. In nucleotides, the CDR3 is TGTGCCAGTAGTATTACAGGGGGCCTTTACGAGCAGTACTTC.

The chain is built from TRBV5-4 and TRBJ2-4; the match to TRBD1 covers 8 bases. The ends lost 3 bases at V and 0 bases at J; junction bases unmatched: 11. This CDR3 has 18 residues. Germline CDR1 is SGHNT and CDR2 is YYREEE (reference sequence). The CDR3 nucleotides are TGTGCCAGCAGCTACAAATCAGGGGGCAGGGTAGCCAAAAACATTCAGTACTTC. As protein: CASSYKSGGRVAKNIQYF. Using reference TRBV5-4 and TRBJ2-4 for the parts outside the CDR3, the full variable domain is ETGVTQSPTHLIKTRGQQVTLRCSSQSGHNTVSWYQQALGQGPQFIFQYYREEENGRGNFPPRFSGLQFPNYSSELNVNALELDDSALYLCASSYKSGGRVAKNIQYFGAGTRLSVL.

The chain combines TRBV7-9 with TRBJ1-1; possible D gene TRBD1, 6 bases. The V gene's germline CDR1 is SEHNR and CDR2 FQNEAQ (reference sequence). The CDR3 sequence is 14 residues long. V lost 5 bases, J lost 6 bases, and 16 bases lay in between. The CDR3 region is CASSPLGGLAEAFF. The DNA for the CDR3 is TGTGCCAGCAGCCCCCTGGGGGGGCTGGCTGAAGCTTTCTTT.

The chain joins TRBV5-4 to TRBJ1-1, with no clear D. The length of the CDR3 is 14 residues. CDR1 is SGHNT and CDR2 is YYREEE in the germline V gene (reference sequence). The germline V and J ends were trimmed by 3 bases and 0 bases, with 9 bases remaining between them. The CDR3 region is CASSSESLNTEAFF. In DNA form, the CDR3 reads TGTGCCAGCAGCTCCGAATCTCTGAACACTGAAGCTTTCTTT.

This sequence joins TRBV19 and TRBJ2-3; D might be TRBD2 (5 bases). The CDR3 runs to 16 residues. Trimming cost V 7 bases and J 2 bases, with 19 bases left between them. CDR1 LNHDA and CDR2 SQIVND come from the germline V gene (reference sequence). CDR3 in amino acids: CASTRLASSATDTQYF. Written as DNA, the CDR3 is TGTGCCAGTACCCGCCTGGCTAGCTCTGCCACAGATACGCAGTATTTT. Combining the CDR3 with reference TRBV19 and TRBJ2-3 gives the whole variable domain DGGITQSPKYLFRKEGQNVTLSCEQNLNHDAMYWYRQDPGQGLRLIYYSQIVNDFQKGDIAEGYSVSREKKESFPLTVTSAQKNPTAFYLCASTRLASSATDTQYFGPGTRLTVL.

V is TRBV27 and J is TRBJ1-1, with D unclear. The CDR3 has 14 amino acids. Germline V gene data show CDR1 as MNHEY and CDR2 as SMNVEV (reference sequence). Trimming pared 3 bases from V and 1 base from J, leaving 9 bases between. The CDR3 DNA sequence: TGTGCCAGCAGTTTTAGCGGGCAGAACACTGAAGCTTTCTTT. Its translation: CASSFSGQNTEAFF.